This entry is about one TCR beta chain. Its target antigen remains unknown. The input lacks base qualities; no much larger clone sits a single base away. Libraries were prepared through the immunoSEQ multiplex PCR assay. RNA was extracted from all samples and reverse transcribed into cDNA, which served as template for TCR sequencing. First-strand cDNA was synthesized with SuperScript III using a 2:1 mix of oligo-dT and random hexamers. Amplification bias was assessed with a synthetic immune receptor repertoire, and residual bias was removed computationally. The paper's processing steps were these. Raw reads were preprocessed to remove errors, and CDR3 was defined according to IMGT conventions as the region from the conserved cysteine to phenylalanine. To get clonality, Shannon entropy was normalized by log2 of the number of productive unique TCRs and the result was subtracted from 1. Whether scalp clones were CD4 or CD8 was inferred by matching scalp TCRbeta sequences against CD4 and CD8 repertoires sorted from blood. Not all clones reach the TCRdb copy of this immuneACCESS table, which keeps in-frame sequences only. Checked studies attribute under half of the gap to unresolved V genes and leave the rest unexplained. Clone size and V and J calls were adopted from that table, with D and trimming inferred from the DNA. The sample has 120,000 or so clones on record, around 64% of them singletons. The ten largest clones take up around 2.8% of the sample.

A distance of 12 bases separates the germline ends of V and J, which lose 2 bases and 2 bases respectively. For CDR1 and CDR2, the germline V gene lists SNHLY and FYNNEI. From the cysteine through the phenylalanine, the CDR3 covers 16 amino acids. Only the CDR3 DNA stays, 48 bases, in frame from base 1. This entry belongs to a study of CD8+ T cells in alopecia areata listed by TCRdb under 2018. Concerning the study at large: In both human patients and the C3H/HeJ mouse model, the study applied high-throughput TCRbeta sequencing to look at T cell clonal expansion in alopecia areata. In humans, TCRbeta sequencing was performed on scalp tissue and on sorted CD4+ and CD8+ peripheral blood T cells from healthy controls and from patients with patchy or totalis/universalis alopecia areata. Scalp clonality was compared among normal scalp (n=4), patchy alopecia areata scalp (n=8), and alopecia totalis/universalis scalp (n=8). RNA came from the PAXgene miRNA kit for fixed scalp, the miRNeasy kit for PBMCs, and the RNeasy kit for mouse skin. TCRbeta CDR3 regions were amplified by immunoSEQ multiplex PCR with 35 Vbeta forward and 13 Jbeta reverse primers.

PBMCs were separated by density centrifugation and stained for CD3, CD4 and CD8, after which CD4+ and CD8+ T cells were sorted on a FACSAria. Scalp biopsies and blood samples were obtained from unaffected controls. Summary of the overall study and its limitations: Higher clonality and more expanded CD8+ clones were observed in lesional scalp than in normal scalp, particularly in alopecia totalis/universalis, a finding suggestive of antigenic drive. Unlike mouse skin, which is dominated by gammadelta T cells, normal human skin has resident alphabeta T cells that are also sequenced, and this complicates analysis of the scalp TCR repertoire. TCR sequences shared between patients were less clear than in mice, possibly partly because of HLA diversity in the patient population.

Recombination connected TRBV2 to TRBJ2-2; a weak D assignment points to TRBD2 (6 bases agree). The TCR comes from a human donor in good health. Sequenced sample: CD4+ T cells sorted from blood. The CDR3 here reads CASSEMGGLNTGELFF. The nucleotide sequence is given as TGTGCCAGCAGTGAAATGGGAGGCCTAAACACCGGGGAGCTGTTTTTT.